The present T cell receptor beta chain was sequenced within a study of T cells after yellow fever vaccination. Via MiXCR, TCRdb re-called the 5' RACE reads, giving one row per CDR3 protein. The sample carries hundreds of thousands of distinct CDR3 sequences, approximately 15% recorded once. This clonotype was seen repeatedly, ten times or more. This CDR3 is 14 amino acids long. From germline, CDR1 is MNHEY and CDR2 SVGAGI. Trimming took 0 bases from V and 7 from J, leaving 10 bases between them. This sample comprised PBMCs, obtained on the day of the yellow fever booster vaccination. The chain links TRBV6-5 to TRBJ2-4; D is tentatively TRBD1 or TRBD2 (5 bases each). This sequence originates from a man between 25 and 39 years old who received the YFV17D yellow fever vaccine. CDR3 nucleotides: TGTGCCAGCAGTTACTCGGTCGAGGGGAACATTCAGTACTTC. Protein: CASSYSVEGNIQYF.